The 21 T cell receptor beta chains in this list originate from one sample, sequenced in a study of cytomegalovirus exposure and HLA in healthy donors. Amplification used 60 Vbeta primers and 13 Jbeta primers. Here immunoSEQ multiplex PCR was the method, and the copy in TCRdb shows in-frame clones only, minus some. This table has 150,000 to 200,000 clones, almost 80% appearing once. The material sequenced was PBMCs. The receptors originated from a woman between 50 and 59 years old in good health and CMV-seropositive.

The chain links TRBV18 to TRBJ2-3; 9 bases align to TRBD2. V was pared by 2 bases and J by 3 bases, with 3 bases of the junction left unmatched. Germline lookup yields CDR1 KGHSH and CDR2 LQKENI. The length of the CDR3 is 15 residues. The CDR3 DNA reads as TGTGCCAGCTCACCAAGCGGGAGGACGACAGATACGCAGTATTTT. This codes for CASSPSGRTTDTQYF.

V is TRBV14 and J is TRBJ2-7; no firm D call. The length of the CDR3 is 14 residues. V gave up 8 bases and J gave up 3 bases, with 17 bases separating them. The V gene's germline CDR1 is SGHDN and CDR2 FVKESK. Here the CDR3 reads CASGTGSIVYEQYF. The CDR3, as DNA: TGTGCCAGCGGTACCGGGTCAATTGTCTACGAGCAGTACTTC.

The chain links TRBV11-3 to TRBJ2-2; 8 nucleotides agree with TRBD2. The CDR3 runs to 16 residues. V lost 5 bases to trimming and J lost 4 bases; unmatched junction nucleotides: 9. The germline CDR1 and CDR2 sequences are SGHNT and YENEEA. The CDR3 reads CASSPLGAGGTGELFF. CDR3 DNA sequence: TGTGCCAGCAGCCCACTAGGGGCGGGGGGCACCGGGGAGCTGTTTTTT. Looking up the rest from reference TRBV11-3 and TRBJ2-2 gives the full variable domain: EAGVVQSPRYKIIEKKQPVAFWCNPISGHNTLYWYLQNLGQGPELLIRYENEEAVDDSQLPKDRFSAERLKGVDSTLKIQPAELGDSAVYLCASSPLGAGGTGELFFGEGSRLTVL.

This clone was seen just once. CDR3 region: CASSLDAGGEKLFF. CDR3 in DNA: TGTGCCAGCAGCTTAGACGCGGGGGGAGAAAAACTGTTTTTT. The V call is TRBV7-9, the J call TRBJ1-4, with D possibly being TRBD1 (5 bases). The CDR3 sequence is 14 residues long. The germline gives CDR1 SEHNR, CDR2 FQNEAQ (reference sequence). Trimming took off 1 base at V and 8 bases at J, with 11 bases between the two ends.

As concerns this clone: The junction departs from the called germline gene at one end, perhaps through a read error. This chain links TRBV7-7 with TRBJ2-1; TRBD1 agrees at 7 bases. The germline CDR1 and CDR2 sequences are SSHAT and FNYEAQ (reference sequence). This CDR3 has 13 amino acids. The CDR3 region is CASSYLGGDEQFF. CDR3 DNA: TGTGCTAGCAGCTACCTAGGGGGCGATGAGCAGTTCTTC.

The chain carries TRBV29-1 and TRBJ2-5; possibly TRBD1 for D (6 bases). With the DNA end fitting TRBJ2-7 better, the J assignment may be wrong. The CDR3 extends over 14 amino acids. In germline, CDR1 is SQVTM, CDR2 ANQGSEA. The CDR3 sequence is CSVAPGQTLYEQYF. DNA of the CDR3: TGCAGCGTTGCCCCGGGACAAACTTTATACGAGCAGTACTTC.

The table lists this clone with a few counts. DNA of the CDR3: TGCGCCAGCAGCCAAGATTCCGAAGGCAGGCGCGAGCAGTACTTC. Amino acids: CASSQDSEGRREQYF. The rearrangement joins TRBV4-1 to TRBJ2-5; no clear D gene. With the DNA end fitting TRBJ2-7 better, the J assignment may be wrong. Germline CDR1 and CDR2: MGHRA and YSYEKL. The CDR3 totals 15 residues.

The V gene is TRBV6-1, the J gene TRBJ2-3, with 10 bases aligning to TRBD1. There are 14 residues in the CDR3. Germline values: CDR1 MNHNS, CDR2 SASEGT. Unmatched junction bases numbered 3, after V lost 6 bases and J lost 3 bases. CDR3 sequence (DNA): TGTGCCAGCAGGACAGGGGGCGCAACAGATACGCAGTATTTT. It translates to CASRTGGATDTQYF.

The chain joins TRBV7-2 to TRBJ2-1; 15 bases are shared with TRBD2. The V gene's germline CDR1 is SGHTA and CDR2 FQGNSA. This CDR3 is built from 13 residues. Trimming took 4 bases from V and 12 from J; bases not matched to a gene: 1. The chain's CDR3 is CASSSGLAGGQFF. DNA for the CDR3: TGTGCCAGCAGCTCGGGACTAGCGGGGGGGCAGTTCTTC.

The V and J genes are TRBV27 and TRBJ2-2; 13 nucleotides align to TRBD2. This CDR3 has 17 amino acids. CDR1 is MNHEY and CDR2 is SMNVEV in the germline V gene (reference sequence). V lost 6 bases and J lost 7; bases outside the gene matches: 11. The CDR3 bases are TGTGCCAGCAGCCCCGTCGGGACTAGCGGGGCTGGCGGGGAGCTGTTTTTT. It yields the protein CASSPVGTSGAGGELFF.

The chain recombines TRBV12-5 with TRBJ2-2; TRBD2 agrees at 11 bases. There are 16 residues in the CDR3. Germline V gene data show CDR1 as LGHNT and CDR2 as FRNRAP. The V gene end was trimmed by 5 bases and the J gene end by 3 bases; junction bases not matched to a gene: 5. CDR3 bases: TGTGCTAGTGGTCCCACTAGCGGGAGTGACACCGGGGAGCTGTTTTTT. Encoded protein: CASGPTSGSDTGELFF.

The chain uses TRBV11-2 and TRBJ1-1; 9 bases align to TRBD1. The V and J ends lost 1 base and 11 bases, in that order; junction bases with no gene match: 11. This CDR3 contains 15 residues. The V gene's germline CDR1 is SGHAT and CDR2 FQNNGV. In DNA, the CDR3 is TGTGCCAGCAGCTTAGTCCCGACCTCCGGGACAGGGGCTTTCTTT. Protein: CASSLVPTSGTGAFF.

The chain links TRBV29-1 to TRBJ1-2; D unclear. From germline, CDR1 is SQVTM and CDR2 ANQGSEA. This CDR3 has 13 residues. V was cut by 4 bases and J by 1 base, with 10 bases left in between. CDR3 sequence: CSVAAGSNYGYTF. The CDR3 DNA sequence: TGCAGCGTTGCGGCAGGTAGTAACTATGGCTACACCTTC.

This rearrangement joins TRBV19 to TRBJ1-5, with unresolved D. Trimming left V 6 bases short and J 1 base short, with 13 bases between. Germline V gene sequence: CDR1 LNHDA, CDR2 SQIVND (reference sequence). This CDR3 comprises 15 residues. CDR3: CASRAVWRSNQPQHF. The CDR3 DNA follows: TGTGCCAGTAGAGCCGTATGGAGGAGCAATCAGCCCCAGCATTTT.

The chain is built from TRBV7-2 and TRBJ1-3; possibly TRBD1 for D (5 bases). V lost 1 base to trimming and J lost 1 base, with 11 bases between them. Germline CDR1 is SGHTA and CDR2 is FQGNSA. The CDR3 covers 16 residues. The CDR3 bases are TGTGCCAGCAGCTTAGTAGGGGCCCCTTCTGGAAACACCATATATTTT. Translation gives CASSLVGAPSGNTIYF.

The V gene is TRBV15, the J gene TRBJ1-1; 8 bases are shared with TRBD1. The V segment lost 1 base and the J segment 9 bases; nucleotides outside the gene matches: 10. This CDR3 is built from 15 residues. The germline gives CDR1 LNHNV, CDR2 YYDKDF (reference sequence). This chain's CDR3 is CATSRGGGQAPQAFF. In nucleotides, the CDR3 is TGTGCCACCAGCAGAGGCGGGGGACAGGCCCCTCAAGCTTTCTTT.

This clone occurred a few times. The rearrangement links TRBV5-6 to TRBJ1-1; 7 bases match TRBD1. CDR3 size: 12 residues. J lost 8 bases, V lost 4 bases, and 5 bases had no gene match. Germline CDR1 reads SGHDT; CDR2 reads YYEEEE. Here the CDR3 reads CASSRRGLEAFF. The CDR3 DNA reads as TGTGCCAGCAGCCGGAGGGGGCTCGAAGCTTTCTTT.

The V call is TRBV18, the J call TRBJ2-3; tentative D call: TRBD1 (6 bases). CDR1 is KGHSH, CDR2 LQKENI, per germline. The CDR3 totals 13 residues. Trimming cost V 7 bases and J 4 bases, with 12 bases left between them. The CDR3, as DNA: TGTGCCAGCTTTCGACAGGTGGCAGATACGCAGTATTTT. Translation gives CASFRQVADTQYF.

This chain joins TRBV6-6 and TRBJ2-7; D is undetermined. Germline CDR1 is MNHNY and CDR2 is SVGAGI (reference sequence). The CDR3 is 15 amino acids. V was shortened by 7 bases and J by 1 base, with 17 bases between the two germline ends. The CDR3 protein is CASTPVGPPSYEQYF. The CDR3 nucleotides read TGTGCCAGCACTCCGGTTGGGCCCCCATCCTACGAGCAGTACTTC.

The genes are TRBV7-6 and TRBJ1-6; D not resolved. The V end lost 0 bases, the J end lost 7 bases, and 4 bases lay between the germline ends. Germline V gives CDR1 SGHVS, CDR2 FNYEAQ. The CDR3 is 13 residues long. Here the CDR3 reads CASSLALNSPLHF. The CDR3 DNA sequence: TGTGCCAGCAGCTTAGCGTTAAATTCACCCCTCCACTTT.

The chain recombines TRBV5-5 with TRBJ1-2, with D perhaps TRBD1 (5 bases). This CDR3 contains 14 residues. Germline V gene lookup returns CDR1 SGHKS and CDR2 YYEKEE (reference sequence). Trimming cost V 4 bases and J 7 bases, with 17 bases left between them. The CDR3 here is CASSPEPQGFGYTF. CDR3 in DNA: TGTGCCAGCAGCCCAGAGCCCCAGGGATTTGGCTACACCTTC.